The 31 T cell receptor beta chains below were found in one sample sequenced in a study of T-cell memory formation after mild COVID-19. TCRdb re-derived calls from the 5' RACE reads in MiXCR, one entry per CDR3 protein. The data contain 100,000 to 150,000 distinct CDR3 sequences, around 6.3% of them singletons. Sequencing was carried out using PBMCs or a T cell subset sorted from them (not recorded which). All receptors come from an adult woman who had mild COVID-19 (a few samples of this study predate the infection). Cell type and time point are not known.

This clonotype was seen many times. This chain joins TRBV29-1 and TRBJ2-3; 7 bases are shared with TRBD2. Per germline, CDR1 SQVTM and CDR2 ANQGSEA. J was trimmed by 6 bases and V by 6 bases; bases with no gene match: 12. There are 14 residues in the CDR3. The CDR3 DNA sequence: TGCAGCGTCAATCGGAGACTAGCATCCGATACGCAGTATTTT. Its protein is CSVNRRLASDTQYF.

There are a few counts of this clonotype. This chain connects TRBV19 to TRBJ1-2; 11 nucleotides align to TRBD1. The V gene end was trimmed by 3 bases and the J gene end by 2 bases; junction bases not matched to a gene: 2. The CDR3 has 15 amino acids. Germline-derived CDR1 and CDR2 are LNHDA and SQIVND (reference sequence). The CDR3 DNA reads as TGTGCCAGTAGTATCGGGGACAGGGGGAACTATGGCTACACCTTC. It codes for CASSIGDRGNYGYTF.

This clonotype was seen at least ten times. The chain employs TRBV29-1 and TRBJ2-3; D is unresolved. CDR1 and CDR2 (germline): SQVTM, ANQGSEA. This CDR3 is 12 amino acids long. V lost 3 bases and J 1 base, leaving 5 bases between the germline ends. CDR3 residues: CSVDTGTDTQYF. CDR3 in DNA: TGCAGCGTTGACACAGGCACAGATACGCAGTATTTT.

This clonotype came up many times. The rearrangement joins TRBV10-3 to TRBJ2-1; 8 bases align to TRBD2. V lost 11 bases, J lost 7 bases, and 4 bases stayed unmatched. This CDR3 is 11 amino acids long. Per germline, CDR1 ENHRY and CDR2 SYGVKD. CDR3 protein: CAAGGGNEQFF. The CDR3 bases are TGTGCCGCCGGGGGGGGAAATGAGCAGTTCTTC.

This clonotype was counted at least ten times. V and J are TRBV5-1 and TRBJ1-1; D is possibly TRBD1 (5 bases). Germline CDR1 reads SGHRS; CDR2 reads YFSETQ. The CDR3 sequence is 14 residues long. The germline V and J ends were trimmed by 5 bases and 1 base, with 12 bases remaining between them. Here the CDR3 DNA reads TGCGCCAGCAGTCCGGGGGGTGCGAACACTGAAGCTTTCTTT. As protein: CASSPGGANTEAFF.

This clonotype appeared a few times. The CDR3 DNA sequence: TGCAGCGTTGGTCAGACTTTGAACACTGAAGCTTTCTTT. Protein sequence: CSVGQTLNTEAFF. V and J are TRBV29-1 and TRBJ1-1; D unclear. V was trimmed by 4 bases and J by 0 bases, leaving 9 bases between them. This CDR3 spans 13 amino acids. The germline CDR1 and CDR2 sequences are SQVTM and ANQGSEA.

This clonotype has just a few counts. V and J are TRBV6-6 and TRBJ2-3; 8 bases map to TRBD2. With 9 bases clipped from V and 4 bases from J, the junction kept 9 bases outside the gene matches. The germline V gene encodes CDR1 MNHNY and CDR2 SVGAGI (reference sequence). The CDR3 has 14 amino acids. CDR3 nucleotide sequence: TGTGCCAGTGCTGGAGCGGGAGTATCAGATACGCAGTATTTT. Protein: CASAGAGVSDTQYF.

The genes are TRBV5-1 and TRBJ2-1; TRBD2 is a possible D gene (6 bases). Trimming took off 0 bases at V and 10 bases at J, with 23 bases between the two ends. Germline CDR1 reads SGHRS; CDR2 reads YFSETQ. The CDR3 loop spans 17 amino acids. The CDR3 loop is CASSLEFSAGGPREQFF. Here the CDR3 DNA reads TGCGCCAGCAGCTTGGAGTTCTCAGCGGGCGGCCCTAGGGAGCAGTTCTTC.

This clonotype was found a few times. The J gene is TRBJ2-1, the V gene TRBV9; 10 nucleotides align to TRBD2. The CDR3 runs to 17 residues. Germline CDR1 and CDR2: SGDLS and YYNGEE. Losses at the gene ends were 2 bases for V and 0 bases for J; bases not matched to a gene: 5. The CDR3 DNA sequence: TGTGCCAGCAGCGTGTTTAGCGGGGGGAGCTCCTACAATGAGCAGTTCTTC. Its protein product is CASSVFSGGSSYNEQFF.

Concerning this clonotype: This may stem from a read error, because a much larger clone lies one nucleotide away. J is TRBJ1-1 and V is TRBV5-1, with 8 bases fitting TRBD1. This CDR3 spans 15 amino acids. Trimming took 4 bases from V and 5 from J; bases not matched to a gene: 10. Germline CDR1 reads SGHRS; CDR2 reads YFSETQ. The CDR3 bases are TGCGCCAGCAGCGCAGATAGGACAGGGATAACTGAAGCTTTCTTT. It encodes CASSADRTGITEAFF.

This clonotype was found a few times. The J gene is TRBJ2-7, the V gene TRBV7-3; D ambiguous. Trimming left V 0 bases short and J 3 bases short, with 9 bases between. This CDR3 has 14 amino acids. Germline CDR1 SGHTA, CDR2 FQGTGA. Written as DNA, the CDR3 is TGTGCCAGCAGCTTAACAGGCCCCGTCTACGAGCAGTACTTC. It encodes CASSLTGPVYEQYF.

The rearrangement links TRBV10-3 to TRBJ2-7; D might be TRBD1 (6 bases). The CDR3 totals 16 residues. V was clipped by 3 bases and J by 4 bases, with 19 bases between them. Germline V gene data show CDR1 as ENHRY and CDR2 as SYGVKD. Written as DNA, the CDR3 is TGTGCCATCAGTGATCAGGGGCAGGGTAGGGGATACGAGCAGTACTTC. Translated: CAISDQGQGRGYEQYF.

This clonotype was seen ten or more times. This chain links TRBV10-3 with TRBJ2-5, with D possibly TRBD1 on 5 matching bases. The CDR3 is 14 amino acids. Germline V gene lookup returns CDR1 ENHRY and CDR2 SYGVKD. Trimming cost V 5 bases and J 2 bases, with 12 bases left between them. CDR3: CAISKDTGQETQYF. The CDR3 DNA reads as TGTGCCATCAGTAAGGACACAGGTCAAGAGACCCAGTACTTC.

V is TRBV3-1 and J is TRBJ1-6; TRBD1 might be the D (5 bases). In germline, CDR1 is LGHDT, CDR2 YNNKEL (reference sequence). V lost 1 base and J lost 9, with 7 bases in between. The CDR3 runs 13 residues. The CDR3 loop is CASSQVDSSPLHF. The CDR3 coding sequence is TGTGCCAGCAGCCAAGTCGACAGTTCACCCCTCCACTTT.

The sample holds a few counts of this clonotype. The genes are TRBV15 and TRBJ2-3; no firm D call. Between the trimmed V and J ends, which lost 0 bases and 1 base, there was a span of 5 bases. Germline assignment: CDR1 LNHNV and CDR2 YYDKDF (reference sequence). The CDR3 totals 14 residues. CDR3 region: CATSRDRGTDTQYF. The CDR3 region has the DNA TGTGCCACCAGCAGAGATCGGGGCACAGATACGCAGTATTTT.

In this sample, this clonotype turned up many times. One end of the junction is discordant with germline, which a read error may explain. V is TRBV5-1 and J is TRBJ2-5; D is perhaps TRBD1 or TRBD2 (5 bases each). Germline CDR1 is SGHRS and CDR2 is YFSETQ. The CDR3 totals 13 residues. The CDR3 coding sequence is TGTGCCAGCAGCTTGGGACGGCAAGAGACCCAGTACTTC. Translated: CASSLGRQETQYF.

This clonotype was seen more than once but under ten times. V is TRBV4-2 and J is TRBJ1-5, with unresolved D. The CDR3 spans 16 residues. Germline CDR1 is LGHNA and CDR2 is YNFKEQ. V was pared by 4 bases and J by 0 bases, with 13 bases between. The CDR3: CASSPAAGPSNQPQHF. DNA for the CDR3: TGTGCCAGCAGCCCAGCTGCGGGCCCTAGCAATCAGCCCCAGCATTTT.

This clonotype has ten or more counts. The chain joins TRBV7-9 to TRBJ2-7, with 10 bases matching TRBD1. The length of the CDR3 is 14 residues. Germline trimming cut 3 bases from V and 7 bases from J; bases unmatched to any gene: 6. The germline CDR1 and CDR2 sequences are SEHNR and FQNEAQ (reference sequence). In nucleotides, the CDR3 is TGTGCCAGCAGCTTTGGGACAGGGGCCAAGGAGCAGTACTTC. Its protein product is CASSFGTGAKEQYF.

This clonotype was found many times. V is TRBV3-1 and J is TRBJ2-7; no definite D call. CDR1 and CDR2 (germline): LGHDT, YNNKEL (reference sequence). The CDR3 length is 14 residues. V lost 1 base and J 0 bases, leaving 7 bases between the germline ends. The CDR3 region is CASSQGVFSYEQYF. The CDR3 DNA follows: TGTGCCAGCAGCCAAGGGGTTTTCTCCTACGAGCAGTACTTC.

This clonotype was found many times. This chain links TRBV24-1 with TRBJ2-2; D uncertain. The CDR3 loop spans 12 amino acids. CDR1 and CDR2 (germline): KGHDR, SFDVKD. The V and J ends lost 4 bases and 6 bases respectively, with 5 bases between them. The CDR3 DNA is TGTGCCACCAGTGACTTCCCCGGGGAGCTGTTTTTT. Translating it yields CATSDFPGELFF.

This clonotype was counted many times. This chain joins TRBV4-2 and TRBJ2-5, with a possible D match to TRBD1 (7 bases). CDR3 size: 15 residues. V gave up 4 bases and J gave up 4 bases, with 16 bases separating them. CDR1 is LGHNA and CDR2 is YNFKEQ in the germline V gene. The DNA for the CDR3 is TGTGCCAGCAGCCCAGCAGGGGGGCTAGGAGAGACCCAGTACTTC. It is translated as CASSPAGGLGETQYF.

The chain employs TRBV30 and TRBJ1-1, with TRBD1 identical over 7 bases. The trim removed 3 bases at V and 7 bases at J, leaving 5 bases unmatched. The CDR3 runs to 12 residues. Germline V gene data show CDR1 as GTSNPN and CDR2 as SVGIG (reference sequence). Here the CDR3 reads CAWSAGTVEAFF. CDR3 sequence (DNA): TGTGCCTGGAGCGCCGGGACAGTTGAAGCTTTCTTT.

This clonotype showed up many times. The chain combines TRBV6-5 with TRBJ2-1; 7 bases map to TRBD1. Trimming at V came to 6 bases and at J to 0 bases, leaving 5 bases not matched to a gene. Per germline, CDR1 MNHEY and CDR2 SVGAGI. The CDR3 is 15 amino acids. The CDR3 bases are TGTGCCAGCAGAGCAGGGGGTAGCTCCTACAATGAGCAGTTCTTC. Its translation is CASRAGGSSYNEQFF.

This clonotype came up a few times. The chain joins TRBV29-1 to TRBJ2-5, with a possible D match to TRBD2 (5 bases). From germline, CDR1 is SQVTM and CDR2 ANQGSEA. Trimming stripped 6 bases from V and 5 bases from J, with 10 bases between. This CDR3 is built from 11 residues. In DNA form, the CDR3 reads TGCAGCGTGCTGTCGGGGGAGACCCAGTACTTC. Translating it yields CSVLSGETQYF.

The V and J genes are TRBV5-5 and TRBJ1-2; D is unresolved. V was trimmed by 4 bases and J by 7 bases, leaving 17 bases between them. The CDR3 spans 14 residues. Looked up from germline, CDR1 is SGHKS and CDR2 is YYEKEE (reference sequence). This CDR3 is CASSMGSIAFGYTF. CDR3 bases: TGTGCCAGCAGCATGGGGAGTATCGCGTTTGGCTACACCTTC.

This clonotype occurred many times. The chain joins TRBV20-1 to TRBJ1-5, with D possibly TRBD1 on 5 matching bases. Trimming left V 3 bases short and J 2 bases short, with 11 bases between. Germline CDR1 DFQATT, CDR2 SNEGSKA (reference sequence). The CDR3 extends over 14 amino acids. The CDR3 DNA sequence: TGCAGTGCTAGGGGCCTAGGGGGCAATCAGCCCCAGCATTTT. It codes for CSARGLGGNQPQHF.

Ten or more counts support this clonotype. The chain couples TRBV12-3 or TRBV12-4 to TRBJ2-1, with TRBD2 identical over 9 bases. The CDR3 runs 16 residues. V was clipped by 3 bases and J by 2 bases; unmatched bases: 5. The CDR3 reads CASSFDSGGAYNEQFF. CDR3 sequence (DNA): TGTGCCAGCAGTTTCGATAGCGGGGGAGCCTACAATGAGCAGTTCTTC.

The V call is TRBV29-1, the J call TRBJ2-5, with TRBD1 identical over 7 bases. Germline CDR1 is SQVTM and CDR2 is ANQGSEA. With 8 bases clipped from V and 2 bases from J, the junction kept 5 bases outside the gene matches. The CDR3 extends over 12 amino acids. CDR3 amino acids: CSRQGPQETQYF. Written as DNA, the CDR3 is TGCAGCAGACAGGGCCCTCAAGAGACCCAGTACTTC.

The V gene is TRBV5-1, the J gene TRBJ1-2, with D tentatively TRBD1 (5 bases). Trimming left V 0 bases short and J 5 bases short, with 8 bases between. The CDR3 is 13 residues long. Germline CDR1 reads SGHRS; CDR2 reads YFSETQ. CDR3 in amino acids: CASSLGPGYGYTF. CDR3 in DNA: TGCGCCAGCAGCTTGGGGCCAGGGTATGGCTACACCTTC.

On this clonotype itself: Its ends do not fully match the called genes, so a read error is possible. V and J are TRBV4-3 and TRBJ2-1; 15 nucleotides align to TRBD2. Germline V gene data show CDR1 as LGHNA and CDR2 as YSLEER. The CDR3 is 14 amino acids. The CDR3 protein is CASSQEGLAGGLSF. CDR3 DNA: TGCGCCAGCAGCCAAGAAGGACTAGCGGGAGGGTTATCATTC.

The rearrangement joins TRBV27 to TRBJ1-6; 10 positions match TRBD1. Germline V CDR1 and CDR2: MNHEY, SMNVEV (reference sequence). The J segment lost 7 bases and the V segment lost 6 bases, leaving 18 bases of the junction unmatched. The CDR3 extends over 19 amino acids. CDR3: CASSQPSAPGQGRNSPLHF. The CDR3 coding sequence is TGTGCCAGCAGCCAACCCTCTGCTCCGGGACAGGGGCGCAATTCACCCCTCCACTTT.